This paragraph covers one T cell receptor (beta chain) sequence. As yet, its antigen is unknown. CDR3 length: 12 residues. CDR1 and CDR2 (germline): SEHNR, FQNEAQ (reference sequence). The V and J ends lost 6 bases and 8 bases respectively, with 11 bases between them. TCRdb independently ran MiXCR on the 5' RACE reads; one entry per CDR3 protein. This table holds tens of thousands of distinct CDR3 sequences, approximately 7.5% found once. The record originates from a study of T cells after yellow fever vaccination. Study-wide findings and caveats: Clonotypes appearing in both CD4 and CD8 compartments existed, and their share was small.

Sequenced material: CD8+ T cells sorted from PBMCs, taken on the day of the yellow fever booster vaccination. This receptor was obtained from a man aged 25 to 45 who received the YFV17D yellow fever vaccine. V and J are TRBV7-9 and TRBJ2-1, with D tentatively TRBD1 (6 bases). CDR3 in DNA: TGTGCCAGCAGTCATGGGGGCCATGAGCAGTTCTTC. Protein product: CASSHGGHEQFF.